This note documents a single TCR beta chain sequence. The target antigen is unknown. Expansion of antigen-specific CD4+ T cells with viral peptide pools was carried out by the ViraFEST assay before sequencing. Scientists isolated CD4+ T cells after a roughly ten-day culture period ended. Participants got two doses of BNT162b2 or mRNA-1273 vaccine. This sample is part of a study of vaccination effects on CD4 cells after COVID-19. Across the study: Samples collected post-vaccine were obtained a median of 72 days after the second dose. The study, taken as a whole, reports: Marked clonal contraction was seen in infection- and vaccine-induced clones late after vaccination.

Profiling relied on immunoSEQ multiplex PCR, and the TCRdb table lists in-frame clones only, not all of them. Of fewer than 40,000 clones in the sample, roughly 79% were seen once. The CDR3 sequence is 16 residues long. Unmatched junction bases numbered 3, after V lost 2 bases and J lost 0 bases. Germline CDR1 reads SGHRS; CDR2 reads YFSETQ. This rearrangement joins TRBV5-1 to TRBJ2-3, with TRBD2 matching 10 bases. The source is a human donor who received a COVID-19 vaccine. Some clones in this sample may be carry-over from other donors' samples. This sample comprised CD4+ T cells from PBMCs cultured with HCoV-NL63 spike peptides, obtained after COVID-19 vaccination. In DNA, the CDR3 is TGCGCCAGCAGCTTCGTTAGCGGGGGGAGCACAGATACGCAGTATTTT. Residues: CASSFVSGGSTDTQYF.